Listed below are T cell receptor beta chains from one sample, sequenced in a study of blood T cell repertoires in COVID-19. Data came from immunoSEQ multiplex PCR; TCRdb stores just in-frame clones and leaves some out. This sample yields tens of thousands of clones, of which 85% are seen a single time; more than 14% belongs to the top ten. The source material was peripheral blood. The receptors shown here come from a human donor with acute or convalescent COVID-19. The donor label of this sample is uncertain. Both conserved end residues are part of each CDR3. Fields, in order: V gene, CDR3 protein.

V: TRBV18
CDR3: CASSRGGPSTDTQYF

V: TRBV12-3/TRBV12-4
CDR3: CASNTEGGPLHF

V: TRBV28
CDR3: CASTPPNSGNTIYF

V: TRBV7-8
CDR3: CASSGLLAGDYNEQFF

V: TRBV7-9
CDR3: CASSLGRVETQYF

V: TRBV6-2/TRBV6-3
CDR3: CASSYTTGAPYEQYF

V: TRBV19
CDR3: CASTSPRSDTQYF

V: TRBV9
CDR3: CASSVRDSLTLDTQYF

V: TRBV5-6
CDR3: CASSLRGRMGTQYF

V: TRBV19
CDR3: CASQSGGAGETQYF

V: TRBV18
CDR3: CASSPSGMNTGELFF

V: TRBV6-5
CDR3: CATAGGLGTDTQYF

V: TRBV13
CDR3: CASSPPDYRVLGNEQFF

V: TRBV9
CDR3: CASSVGQNNSPLHF

V: TRBV29-1
CDR3: CSAKTGYEQYF

V: TRBV4-3
CDR3: CASSQRLLGNSPLHF

V: TRBV11-3
CDR3: CASSRREAEQYF

V: TRBV2
CDR3: CASSERRWGTGNEKLFF

V: TRBV3-1/TRBV3-2
CDR3: CASSQQINTEAFF

V: TRBV27
CDR3: CASSLRDGNTIYF

V: TRBV4-3
CDR3: CASSQVLRQGQETQYF

V: TRBV7-2
CDR3: CASSPFGTGHGELFF

V: TRBV18
CDR3: CASSPAPTVSSNTEAFF

V: TRBV6-2/TRBV6-3
CDR3: CASSTVLEGYTF

V: TRBV19
CDR3: CASSSPRGLAGGSDTQYF

V: TRBV6-6
CDR3: CASSQRTSGSAGELFF

V: TRBV3-1/TRBV3-2
CDR3: CASSQGGQGAEAFF

V: TRBV18
CDR3: CASSPPNREGKQFF

V: TRBV6-2/TRBV6-3
CDR3: CASSYSPTSNVRRETQYF

V: TRBV19
CDR3: CASSLEGAPSNEQFF

V: TRBV9
CDR3: CASSFDSLYGYTF

V: TRBV28
CDR3: CASSPTGGEREAEAFF

V: TRBV19
CDR3: CASSIGGTNEKLFF

V: TRBV18
CDR3: CASSQNRDWSSPLHF